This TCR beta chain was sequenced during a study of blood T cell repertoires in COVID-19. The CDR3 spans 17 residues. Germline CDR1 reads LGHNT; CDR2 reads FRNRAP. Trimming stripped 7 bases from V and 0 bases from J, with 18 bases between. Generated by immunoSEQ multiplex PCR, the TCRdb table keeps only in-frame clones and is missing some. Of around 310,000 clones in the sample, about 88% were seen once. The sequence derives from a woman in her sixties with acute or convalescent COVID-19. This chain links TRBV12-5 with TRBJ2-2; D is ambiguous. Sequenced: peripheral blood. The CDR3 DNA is TGTGCTAGTGCAAAGGTATCAAGACTTGCGAACACCGGGGAGCTGTTTTTT. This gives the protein CASAKVSRLANTGELFF.